This passage covers 11 T cell receptor beta chains from one sample sequenced in a study of T-cell reconstitution after alpha-beta-depleted transplantation in children. Unique molecular identifiers were incorporated into the prepared TCRbeta library. TCRdb analysed the PCR reads with MiXCR anew, one entry per CDR3 protein. The table has about 580,000 distinct CDR3 sequences, more than 20% seen once. The sample here was PBMCs, mostly from graft donor cells, taken 360 days after TCRalphabeta/CD19-depleted stem cell transplant. The receptors originated from a boy under two years old who had a stem cell transplant for acute myeloid leukemia, so the T cells may come from the graft donor.

The chain recombines TRBV12-3 or TRBV12-4 with TRBJ1-5; D gene uncertain. V lost 5 bases and J 10 bases, leaving 15 bases between the germline ends. The length of the CDR3 is 13 residues. Here the CDR3 reads CASSMDGSSPQHF. The DNA of the CDR3 is TGTGCCAGCAGTATGGACGGGTCCTCACCCCAGCATTTT.

This clonotype was seen ten or more times. The rearrangement uses TRBV6-5 and TRBJ2-1, with D possibly matching TRBD1 (5 bases). Trimming left V 2 bases short and J 4 bases short, with 12 bases between. The CDR3 runs 15 residues. Germline values: CDR1 MNHEY, CDR2 SVGAGI. This CDR3 is CASSYDRSLYNEQFF. The CDR3 nucleotides are TGTGCCAGCAGTTACGACAGATCCCTTTACAATGAGCAGTTCTTC.

The gene calls are TRBV20-1 and TRBJ1-2; D gene ambiguous. Germline lookup yields CDR1 DFQATT and CDR2 SNEGSKA (reference sequence). V lost 6 bases to trimming and J lost 2 bases, with 19 bases between them. This CDR3 is built from 15 residues. CDR3 sequence: CSAEAPLRSNYGYTF. The DNA for the CDR3 is TGCAGTGCCGAGGCTCCCCTAAGATCCAACTATGGCTACACCTTC.

This clonotype turned up a few times. V is TRBV9 and J is TRBJ1-5; tentatively, D is TRBD1 (6 bases). CDR1 and CDR2 from the germline V gene are SGDLS and YYNGEE. With 3 bases removed from V and 4 bases from J, the gap between germline ends came to 14 bases. The CDR3 covers 15 residues. The CDR3 coding sequence is TGTGCCAGCAGCGAACACAACAGGGCTAATCAGCCCCAGCATTTT. Protein product: CASSEHNRANQPQHF.

CDR3 coding DNA: TGTGCCAGCAGTCCGAACCTAGATACGCAGTATTTT. Translating it yields CASSPNLDTQYF. This chain connects TRBV9 to TRBJ2-3; unclear D gene. The V and J ends lost 5 bases and 5 bases respectively, with 9 bases between them. The germline gives CDR1 SGDLS, CDR2 YYNGEE. The CDR3 totals 12 residues.

This clonotype came up a few times. V gene TRBV7-2 combines with J gene TRBJ2-1; unclear D gene. The CDR3 covers 15 residues. The V gene's germline CDR1 is SGHTA and CDR2 FQGNSA. V lost 1 base and J 8 bases, leaving 15 bases between the germline ends. Written as DNA, the CDR3 is TGTGCCAGCAGCTTAGTAAACACCCCGGAACATGAGCAGTTCTTC. It yields the protein CASSLVNTPEHEQFF.

The sample holds many counts of this clonotype. The V and J genes are TRBV20-1 and TRBJ1-2; the D gene is possibly TRBD1 (5 bases). The CDR3 runs 12 residues. V lost 5 bases and J 2 bases, leaving 9 bases between the germline ends. Germline V gene data show CDR1 as DFQATT and CDR2 as SNEGSKA (reference sequence). CDR3 coding DNA: TGCAGTGCTGAGGGACCGAACTATGGCTACACCTTC. This translates into CSAEGPNYGYTF.

Ten or more counts support this clonotype. The V gene is TRBV20-1, the J gene TRBJ2-1; D gene ambiguous. Germline CDR1 is DFQATT and CDR2 is SNEGSKA (reference sequence). The CDR3 is made up of 14 amino acids. The germline V and J ends were trimmed by 6 bases and 6 bases, with 18 bases remaining between them. In DNA, the CDR3 is TGCAGTGCACCTCTAGAAGACCCCCTCAATGAGCAGTTCTTC. It encodes CSAPLEDPLNEQFF.

This clonotype was picked up a small number of times. The chain recombines TRBV20-1 with TRBJ1-1; D is perhaps TRBD1 (6 bases). Germline V gives CDR1 DFQATT, CDR2 SNEGSKA (reference sequence). Trimming removed 6 bases from V and 4 bases from J, with 21 bases in between. There are 15 residues in the CDR3. The DNA for the CDR3 is TGCAGTGCGGGGGGGCCCTGGGGACCTACCACTGAAGCTTTCTTT. Residues: CSAGGPWGPTTEAFF.

This clonotype was seen ten or more times. The chain employs TRBV3-1 and TRBJ1-2; the D is unclear. This CDR3 contains 17 residues. Trimming shortened V by 4 bases and J by 1 base, and 19 bases separated the two germline ends. The germline gives CDR1 LGHDT, CDR2 YNNKEL (reference sequence). CDR3 sequence reads: CASSPFWAAALNYGYTF. The CDR3 nucleotides are TGTGCCAGCAGCCCCTTTTGGGCGGCGGCCCTTAACTATGGCTACACCTTC.

At least ten counts were recorded for this clonotype. This chain joins TRBV4-3 and TRBJ2-7, with 9 bases matching TRBD1. The germline gives CDR1 LGHNA, CDR2 YSLEER. V shed 1 base, J shed 3 bases, and the junction held 7 bases outside the gene matches. The CDR3 extends over 16 amino acids. In DNA, the CDR3 is TGCGCCAGCAGCCAAGCGTCCCGGACAGGGGACTACGAGCAGTACTTC. This gives the protein CASSQASRTGDYEQYF.